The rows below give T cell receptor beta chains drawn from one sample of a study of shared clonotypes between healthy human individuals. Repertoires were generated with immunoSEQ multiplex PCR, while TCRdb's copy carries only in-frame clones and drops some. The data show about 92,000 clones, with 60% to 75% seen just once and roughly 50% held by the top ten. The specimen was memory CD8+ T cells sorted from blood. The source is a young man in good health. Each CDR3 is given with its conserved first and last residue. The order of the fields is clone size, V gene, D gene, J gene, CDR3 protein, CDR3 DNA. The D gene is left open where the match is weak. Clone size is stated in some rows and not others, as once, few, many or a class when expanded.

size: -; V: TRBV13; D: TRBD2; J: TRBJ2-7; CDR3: CASSFSGGSYEQYF; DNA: TGTGCCAGCAGCTTTAGCGGGGGGAGCTACGAGCAGTACTTC
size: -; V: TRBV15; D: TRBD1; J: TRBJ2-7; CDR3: CATGTVSYEQYF; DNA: TGTGCCACCGGGACAGTCTCCTACGAGCAGTACTTC
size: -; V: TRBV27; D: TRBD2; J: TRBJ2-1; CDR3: CASSYQLAGGKYNEQFF; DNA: TGTGCCAGCAGTTATCAGTTAGCGGGAGGAAAATACAATGAGCAGTTCTTC
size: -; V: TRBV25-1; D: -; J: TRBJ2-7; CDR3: CASSMGISTGPSHYEQYF; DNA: TGTGCCAGCAGTATGGGGATAAGTACAGGGCCCAGTCACTACGAGCAGTACTTC
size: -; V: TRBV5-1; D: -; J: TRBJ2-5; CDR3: CASSYGTSYQETQYF; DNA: TGCGCCAGCAGCTATGGGACAAGCTACCAAGAGACCCAGTACTTC
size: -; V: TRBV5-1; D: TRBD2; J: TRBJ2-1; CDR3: CASSLDGTSFYEQFF; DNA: TGCGCCAGCAGCTTGGACGGGACTAGCTTCTATGAGCAGTTCTTC
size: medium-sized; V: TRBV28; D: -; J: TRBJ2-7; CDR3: CASRPGSSYEQYF; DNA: TGTGCCAGCAGACCAGGGAGCTCCTACGAGCAGTACTTC
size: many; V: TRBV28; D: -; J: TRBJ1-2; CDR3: CASSLSGDGYTF; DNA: TGTGCCAGCAGTTTGTCTGGGGATGGCTACACCTTC
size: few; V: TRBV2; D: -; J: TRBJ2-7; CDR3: CASSGIAEGYEQYF; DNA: TGTGCCAGCAGTGGGATAGCGGAGGGCTACGAGCAGTACTTC
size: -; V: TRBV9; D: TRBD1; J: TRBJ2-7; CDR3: CASSVEGQGVREQYF; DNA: TGTGCCAGCAGCGTAGAGGGACAGGGGGTCCGCGAGCAGTACTTC
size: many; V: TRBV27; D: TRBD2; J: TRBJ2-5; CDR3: CASSSWGLAGRETQYF; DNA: TGTGCCAGCAGTTCATGGGGACTAGCGGGACGCGAGACCCAGTACTTC
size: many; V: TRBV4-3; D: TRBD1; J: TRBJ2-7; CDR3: CASSQEQGAYEQYF; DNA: TGCGCCAGCAGCCAAGAGCAGGGGGCATACGAGCAGTACTTC
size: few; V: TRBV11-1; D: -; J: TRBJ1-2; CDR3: CASSLPVHYGYTF; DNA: TGTGCCAGCAGCCTCCCCGTCCATTATGGCTACACCTTC